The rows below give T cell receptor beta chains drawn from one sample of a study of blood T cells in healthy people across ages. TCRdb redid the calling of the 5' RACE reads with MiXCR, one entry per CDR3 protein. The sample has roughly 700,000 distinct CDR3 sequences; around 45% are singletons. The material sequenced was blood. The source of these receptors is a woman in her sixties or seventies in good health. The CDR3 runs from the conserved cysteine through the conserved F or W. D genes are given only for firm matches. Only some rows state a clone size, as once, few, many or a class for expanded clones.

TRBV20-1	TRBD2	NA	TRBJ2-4	TGCAGTGCTAGAGATTCGGGACCCGGGAGGCGCGAGCAGTACTTT	CSARDSGPGRREQYF
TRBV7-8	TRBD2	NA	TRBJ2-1	TGTACCAGCAGCGCGTATCTAGCGGGAGGTACGAATGAGCAGTTCTTC	CTSSAYLAGGTNEQFF
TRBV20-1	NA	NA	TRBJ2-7	TGCAGTGCTAGGGGCGGAGGGACGGGAACTTACGAGCAGTACTTC	CSARGGGTGTYEQYF
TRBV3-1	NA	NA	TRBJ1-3	TGTGCCAGCAGCCAAGCCGTCCTGGGCACCATATATTTT	CASSQAVLGTIYF
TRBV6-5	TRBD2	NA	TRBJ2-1	TGTGCCAGCAGCTACCCGGGACTAGTAGGCAATGAGCAGTTCTTC	CASSYPGLVGNEQFF
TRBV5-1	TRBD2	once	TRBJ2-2	TGCGCCAGCAGCGGCAGCGGGAGTAGAACCGGGGAGCTGTTTTTT	CASSGSGSRTGELFF
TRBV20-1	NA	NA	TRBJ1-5	TGCAGTGCTAGAGAGGGGAATAGCAATCAGCCCCAGCATTTT	CSAREGNSNQPQHF
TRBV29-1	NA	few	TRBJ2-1	TGCAGCGTTAAGGAACAGGTTTTCAATGAGCAGTTCTTC	CSVKEQVFNEQFF
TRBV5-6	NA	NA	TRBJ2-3	TGTGCCAGCAGCTTGGGGCAGATTACAGATACGCAGTATTTT	CASSLGQITDTQYF
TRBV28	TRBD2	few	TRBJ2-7	TGTGCCAGCAGCGGGGGGGCCTCCTACGAGCAGTACTTC	CASSGGASYEQYF
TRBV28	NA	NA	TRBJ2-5	TGTGCCAGCAGGGACGGGGCTAGTCAAGAGACCCAGTACTTC	CASRDGASQETQYF
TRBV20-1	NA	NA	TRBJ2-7	TGCAGTGCTAGAGAAACAGCCTACGAGCAGTACTTC	CSARETAYEQYF
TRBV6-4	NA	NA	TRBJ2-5	TGTGCCAGCAGTGACAGGGCGGTGCAACAAGAGACCCAGTACTTC	CASSDRAVQQETQYF
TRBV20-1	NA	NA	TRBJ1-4	TGCAGTGCTAGAGATAACTATAATGAAAAACTGTTTTTT	CSARDNYNEKLFF
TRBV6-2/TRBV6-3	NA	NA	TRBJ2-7	TGTGCCAGCGGCTCCGGAAGATTAGGGTTGAACGGATCCTACAATGAGCAGTACTTC	CASGSGRLGLNGSYNEQYF
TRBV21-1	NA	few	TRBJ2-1	TGTGCCAGCAGAATAAGGGTGGTCCGCTCCTACAATGAGCAGTTCTTC	CASRIRVVRSYNEQFF
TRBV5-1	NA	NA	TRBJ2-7	TGCGCCAGCTGCCCCGCGCGGGGAAGCTCCTACGAGCAGTACTTC	CASCPARGSSYEQYF
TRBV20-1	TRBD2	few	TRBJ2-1	TGCAGTGCCCAAGCGGGAGGAGTAAATGAGCAGTTCTTC	CSAQAGGVNEQFF
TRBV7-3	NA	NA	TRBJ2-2	TGTGCCAGCAGCTTAAGGTCCCGGGTGCAGGGTGCTGGGGAGCTGTTTTTT	CASSLRSRVQGAGELFF
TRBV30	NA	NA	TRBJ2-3	TGTGCCTGGAGTGGGGACTCTAGCACAGATACGCAGTATTTT	CAWSGDSSTDTQYF
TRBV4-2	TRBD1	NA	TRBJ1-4	TGTGCCAGCAGCCAAGGGGCGGACAGGGAAAATCAAAAACTGTTTTTT	CASSQGADRENQKLFF
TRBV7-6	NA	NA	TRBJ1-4	TGTGCCAGCAGCCTGGGGACACTCAATGAAAAACTGTTTTTT	CASSLGTLNEKLFF
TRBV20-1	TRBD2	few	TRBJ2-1	TGCAGTGCTGGGGAGACTAGCGGGAGGTTCAATGAGCAGTTCTTC	CSAGETSGRFNEQFF
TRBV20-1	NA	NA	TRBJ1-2	TGCAGTGCTGACAATGGCTACACCTTC	CSADNGYTF
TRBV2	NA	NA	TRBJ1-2	TGTGCCAGCATACCTCAGGTGGACTATGGCTACACCTTC	CASIPQVDYGYTF
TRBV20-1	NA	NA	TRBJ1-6	TGCAGTGCTAGAGACGATGGAAGGGGCGGGATTAATTCACCCCTCCACTTT	CSARDDGRGGINSPLHF
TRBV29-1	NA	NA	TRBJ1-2	TGCAGCGTTGGCAGGGTGTCGGGCTACACCTTC	CSVGRVSGYTF
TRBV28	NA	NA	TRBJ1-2	TGTGCCAGCAGTTCAGAGAATAACTGTGGCTACACCTTC	CASSSENNCGYTF
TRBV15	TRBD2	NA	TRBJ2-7	TGTGCCACCAGCAGAGGCCCGACTAGCACCTACGAGCAGTACTTC	CATSRGPTSTYEQYF
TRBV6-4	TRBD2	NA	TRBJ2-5	TGTGCCAGCAGTGACCGACTAGCGGGAGAGAATGAGCAGTACTTC	CASSDRLAGENEQYF
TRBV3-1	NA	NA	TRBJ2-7	TGTGCCAGCAGCCGACTAGTGGATTCCTACGAGCAGTACTTC	CASSRLVDSYEQYF
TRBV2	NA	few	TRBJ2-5	TGTGCCAGCAGTGCGGCAGCGCCCAAGCTGGAGACCCAGTACTTC	CASSAAAPKLETQYF
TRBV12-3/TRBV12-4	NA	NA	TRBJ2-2	TGTGCCAGCAGTTCTGCACAGGGGAGGATCGGGGAGCTGTTTTTT	CASSSAQGRIGELFF
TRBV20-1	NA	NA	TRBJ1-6	TGCAGTGCTAGAGGACAGGAGTGGTCCTATAATTCACCCCTCCACTTT	CSARGQEWSYNSPLHF
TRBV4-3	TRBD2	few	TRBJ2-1	TGCGCCAGCAGCCAAGTGGTAGCGGGAGAGGACGAGCAGTTCTTC	CASSQVVAGEDEQFF
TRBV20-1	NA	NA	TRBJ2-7	TGCAGTGCTAGAGTGGGTAGCTCCCCCTACGAGCAGTACTTC	CSARVGSSPYEQYF
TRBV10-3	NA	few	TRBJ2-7	TGTGCCACTGGGTACAATGAGCAGTACTTC	CATGYNEQYF
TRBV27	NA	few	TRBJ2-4	TGTGCCAGCAGTTTAATAGGGGGAGAGAACATTCAGTACTTC	CASSLIGGENIQYF
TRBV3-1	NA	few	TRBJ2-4	TGTGCCAGCAGCTCTCAGCGGGTAGCCAAAAACATTCAGTACTTC	CASSSQRVAKNIQYF
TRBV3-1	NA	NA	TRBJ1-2	TGTGCCAGCAGCAACCCCCCGGAGAGACTGAGCTACACCTTC	CASSNPPERLSYTF
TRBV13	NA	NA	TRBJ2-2	TGTGCCAGCAGCTTCAGACTAGTCGGGGAGCTGTTTTTT	CASSFRLVGELFF
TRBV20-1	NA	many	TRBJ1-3	TGCAGTGCTAGATTTCCAGGGTCCGCCATATATTTT	CSARFPGSAIYF
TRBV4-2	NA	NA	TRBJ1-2	TGTGCCAGCAGCCAAGCCCCTGGCGGAAACTATGGCTACACCTTC	CASSQAPGGNYGYTF
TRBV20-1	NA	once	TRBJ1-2	TGCAGTGCTAGTCACTTGGGGACATTGGGTGACTATGGCTACACCTTC	CSASHLGTLGDYGYTF
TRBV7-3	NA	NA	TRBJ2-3	TGTGCCAGCAGCTTACAGGCATCAGATACGCAGTATTTT	CASSLQASDTQYF
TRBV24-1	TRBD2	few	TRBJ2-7	TGTGCCACCAGTGATGCCCTAGCGGGTGCGTACAATGAGCAGTACTTC	CATSDALAGAYNEQYF
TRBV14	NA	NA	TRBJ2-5	TGTGCCAGCAGTCAGACTTTAACCCAGTACTTC	CASSQTLTQYF
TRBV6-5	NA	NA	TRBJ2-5	TGTGCCAGCAGTTCAGGGGATGAGACCCAGTACTTC	CASSSGDETQYF
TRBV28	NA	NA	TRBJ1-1	TGTGCCAGCAGTCCATTGGGCACTGAAGCTTTCTTT	CASSPLGTEAFF
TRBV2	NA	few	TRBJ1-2	TGTGCCAGCACCCAGGACGGACCCCCAGCTAACTATGGCTACACCTTC	CASTQDGPPANYGYTF
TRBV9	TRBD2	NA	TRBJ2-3	TGTGCCAGCAGCGTAGCTCCCGGGACTAGTTCATCCGATACGCAGTATTTT	CASSVAPGTSSSDTQYF
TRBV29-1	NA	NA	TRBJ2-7	TGCAGCGTTGATGTCAGGCCCTACGAGCAGTACTTC	CSVDVRPYEQYF